The clone carrying this T cell receptor (beta chain) was counted at least ten times. Its target is unknown. This sample is drawn from a study of CD8 T cells in ankylosing spondylitis. TCRdb passed the 5' RACE reads through MiXCR, listing each CDR3 protein once. The sample includes about 130,000 distinct CDR3 sequences, approximately 9.9% seen only once; the top ten take roughly 3.3%. The CDR3 consists of 16 residues. Germline V gene lookup returns CDR1 SGHTA and CDR2 FQGNSA. V was pared by 1 base and J by 0 bases, with 10 bases between. Regarding the study as a whole: As reported, disease-linked clones showed significant enrichment in matched ankylosing spondylitis synovial fluid.

The chain employs TRBV7-2 and TRBJ2-1, with D maybe TRBD2 (5 bases). Sequencing was performed on blood, either unsorted or a sorted T cell fraction (not recorded which). This clonotype was sampled from a male donor with ankylosing spondylitis or in good health (not recorded which). The CDR3 DNA reads as TGTGCCAGCAGCTTAGAAGGTGGGAGCTCCTACAATGAGCAGTTCTTC. Protein sequence: CASSLEGGSSYNEQFF.